This T cell receptor (beta chain) was profiled in a study of tumor-infiltrating lymphocytes in oesophageal squamous cell carcinoma. With regard to this clonotype: A much more abundant neighbour one base away suggests this may be a read error.

Using its own MiXCR run on the PCR reads, TCRdb lists one record per CDR3 protein. The sample contains about 14,000 distinct CDR3 sequences, roughly half of which appear only once. This CDR3 is built from 12 residues. Trimming cost V 11 bases and J 6 bases, with 14 bases left between them. Germline V gene lookup returns CDR1 MDHEN and CDR2 SYDVKM. The sequence was collected from a male donor with esophageal squamous cell carcinoma. The chain employs TRBV28 and TRBJ1-5, with D possibly matching TRBD1 (5 bases). The sequenced sample was blood. Here the CDR3 reads CAGADLPQPQHF. Written as DNA, the CDR3 is TGTGCCGGGGCTGATCTGCCTCAGCCCCAGCATTTT.